The 13 T cell receptor beta chains below were found in one sample sequenced in a study of beta chain features in type 1 diabetes (dated 2018 in TCRdb). Library generation was performed with the immunoSEQ multiplex PCR assay. All of the isolated RNA was reverse transcribed with the High Capacity cDNA Reverse Transcription Kit, so expressed TCRB transcripts were sequenced. This immuneACCESS table, as held by TCRdb, lists in-frame sequences with V and J called but not all clones. Of the missing ones, under half trace to an unresolved V gene in checked studies; the others have no known cause. The table for this sample lists under 900,000 clones; 15% to 20% of them were counted only once. Together, the top ten hold 0.023% of the sample. Sequenced: naive CD4+ T cells from blood. What the cell subset or site label conveys for this sample: true naive CD4+ T cells. All receptors come from a woman aged 18-29 years in good health.

This clone has more than one count but fewer than ten. The chain is built from TRBV2 and TRBJ2-2; D is perhaps TRBD2 (5 bases). CDR3 size: 14 residues. Germline V gene lookup returns CDR1 SNHLY and CDR2 FYNNEI. The V end lost 4 bases, the J end lost 2 bases, and 8 bases lay between the germline ends. DNA of the CDR3: TGTGCCAGCAGTGCGGAGGTTAACACCGGGGAGCTGTTTTTT. The encoded protein is CASSAEVNTGELFF. Variable domain in full (rest from reference TRBV2 and TRBJ2-2): EPEVTQTPSHQVTQMGQEVILRCVPISNHLYFYWYRQILGQKVEFLVSFYNNEISEKSEIFDDQFSVERPDGSNFTLKIRSTKLEDSAMYFCASSAEVNTGELFFGEGSRLTVL.

This chain's CDR3 is CASSLYRSYSNQPQHF. The CDR3 bases are TGTGCCAGCAGTTTATATCGCAGCTATAGCAATCAGCCCCAGCATTTT. The chain combines TRBV28 with TRBJ1-5; D not certain. The CDR3 runs 16 residues. Germline CDR1 reads MDHEN; CDR2 reads SYDVKM. Trimming left V 1 base short and J 0 bases short, with 10 bases between.

There are a few counts of this clone. The rearrangement uses TRBV5-4 and TRBJ1-2; D gene unclear. Trimming shortened V by 5 bases and J by 0 bases, and 11 bases separated the two germline ends. This CDR3 contains 14 residues. Germline CDR1 reads SGHNT; CDR2 reads YYREEE (reference sequence). Written as DNA, the CDR3 is TGTGCCAGCAGTCCCGTTGGACCTAACTATGGCTACACCTTC. It translates to CASSPVGPNYGYTF.

The V and J genes are TRBV5-4 and TRBJ1-5; D is ambiguous. V lost 4 bases, J lost 3 bases, and 2 bases lay in between. Germline V gene lookup returns CDR1 SGHNT and CDR2 YYREEE (reference sequence). The CDR3 is 11 amino acids. CDR3 nucleotides: TGTGCCAGCAGCCACAATCAGCCCCAGCATTTT. Protein: CASSHNQPQHF.

This clone was seen a handful of times. J is TRBJ2-5 and V is TRBV4-3; D unresolved. This CDR3 is built from 14 residues. Germline V gene data show CDR1 as LGHNA and CDR2 as YSLEER. V lost 4 bases and J lost 4, with 13 bases in between. The CDR3 here is CASSPGMTPETQYF. DNA for the CDR3: TGCGCCAGCAGCCCAGGAATGACCCCAGAGACCCAGTACTTC.

The rearrangement joins TRBV27 to TRBJ2-1, with 8 bases fitting TRBD2. This CDR3 region has 15 residues. With V trimmed by 6 bases and J by 6 bases, 10 bases remained unmatched. Germline V CDR1 and CDR2: MNHEY, SMNVEV (reference sequence). CDR3 sequence reads: CASSYGTRPGNEQFF. CDR3 nucleotides: TGTGCCAGCAGCTACGGGACTAGACCCGGCAATGAGCAGTTCTTC.

This clone was seen only a few times. The chain recombines TRBV5-1 with TRBJ2-2, with no clear D. This CDR3 spans 14 amino acids. Germline V gene lookup returns CDR1 SGHRS and CDR2 YFSETQ. Trimming took 2 bases from V and 6 from J, leaving 11 bases between them. DNA of the CDR3: TGCGCCAGCAGCTTCGCTAGTCGTCCCGGGGAGCTGTTTTTT. This gives the protein CASSFASRPGELFF.

This clone has more than one count but fewer than ten. The chain couples TRBV28 to TRBJ2-1; the D gene is possibly TRBD1 (5 bases). V was trimmed by 9 bases and J by 7 bases, leaving 19 bases between them. The CDR3 spans 14 residues. Germline CDR1 is MDHEN and CDR2 is SYDVKM. CDR3: CASILQAKTNEQFF. CDR3 bases: TGTGCCAGTATTTTACAGGCAAAAACTAATGAGCAGTTCTTC.

This clone was counted a few times. The V gene is TRBV19, the J gene TRBJ2-1; possible D gene TRBD2, 6 bases. This CDR3 is 16 amino acids long. CDR1 and CDR2 (germline): LNHDA, SQIVND (reference sequence). V lost 3 bases to trimming and J lost 4 bases, with 16 bases between them. The CDR3 nucleotides are TGTGCCAGTAGTATCTCAACGGGACTGGGGTACAATGAGCAGTTCTTC. This encodes CASSISTGLGYNEQFF.

With regard to this clone: Other DNA sequences in this sample translate to the same CDR3. V usage is TRBV5-1 and J usage is TRBJ2-2; D remains ambiguous. CDR1 is SGHRS, CDR2 YFSETQ, per germline. The V end was cut by 4 bases, the J end by 1 base, with 5 bases between. The CDR3 is made up of 13 amino acids. CDR3 sequence reads: CASSPGNTGELFF. CDR3 nucleotide sequence: TGCGCCAGCAGCCCAGGGAACACCGGGGAGCTGTTTTTT.

This clone was counted a few times. The chain joins TRBV5-4 to TRBJ2-5, with D possibly being TRBD1 or TRBD2 (5 bases each). V dropped 0 bases and J dropped 2 bases, with 11 bases sitting between them. CDR1 SGHNT and CDR2 YYREEE come from the germline V gene (reference sequence). This CDR3 has 15 residues. As DNA, the CDR3 is TGTGCCAGCAGCTTGGCCCAGGGAGCGCAAGAGACCCAGTACTTC. Protein: CASSLAQGAQETQYF.

This clone was seen a few times. The chain carries TRBV5-1 and TRBJ2-5; D is unclear. In germline, CDR1 is SGHRS, CDR2 YFSETQ. The ends were cut back, 3 bases at V and 8 bases at J, with 8 bases in the middle. CDR3 length equals 11 residues. CDR3 amino acids: CASSSASTQYF. In DNA, the CDR3 is TGCGCCAGCAGCTCTGCGTCCACCCAGTACTTC.

This rearrangement joins TRBV28 to TRBJ2-7; D possibly corresponds to TRBD2 (6 bases). The CDR3 has 15 residues. V was pared by 4 bases and J by 2 bases, with 15 bases between. Germline CDR1 is MDHEN and CDR2 is SYDVKM. DNA of the CDR3: TGTGCCAGCAGTTCCCCCCCGCGGGACGCCTACGAGCAGTACTTC. It encodes CASSSPPRDAYEQYF.